The 29 T cell receptor beta chains below all came from one sample that was sequenced in a study of T cell repertoires in cytomegalovirus infection (dated by TCRdb to 2018 to 2020). TCRdb names Illumina HiSeq 1500 as the instrument used. Through fastp at Q25 and MiXCR, TCRdb rebuilt clones from the public reads, retaining in-frame beta chains. Every distinct CDR3 protein forms one entry, paired with its most common genes and DNA. The sample records approximately 700,000 distinct CDR3 sequences, 35% of which are singletons. The top ten constitute around 3% of the sample. Sequenced input: PBMCs. All receptors come from a human donor in good health (CMV status not recorded). Some clones in this sample may be carry-over from other donors' samples.

This clonotype was picked up one time. The junction departs from germline at one end; a sequencing error may be responsible. CDR3: CDSSYLAGGPNEQYF. The CDR3 DNA reads as TGTGACAGCAGTTACCTTGCGGGAGGCCCCAACGAGCAGTACTTC. The rearrangement joins TRBV6-5 to TRBJ2-7; 8 bases are a match to TRBD2. Germline CDR1 and CDR2: MNHEY and SVGAGI. The CDR3 loop spans 15 amino acids.

The chain employs TRBV28 and TRBJ2-5, with 7 nucleotides matching TRBD1. Germline CDR1 reads MDHEN; CDR2 reads SYDVKM. The CDR3 contains 14 residues. With V trimmed by 7 bases and J by 4 bases, 9 bases remained unmatched. The CDR3 nucleotides read TGTGCCAGCACCGAACAGGGGTCCCCAGAGACCCAGTACTTC. Residues: CASTEQGSPETQYF.

This clonotype was counted many times. The chain combines TRBV7-2 with TRBJ1-5, with D hard to call. The CDR3 covers 15 residues. Germline CDR1 is SGHTA and CDR2 is FQGNSA. Trimming stripped 5 bases from V and 3 bases from J, with 14 bases between. CDR3 DNA: TGTGCCAGCAGCCAACCCCCACCGGACAATCAGCCCCAGCATTTT. Amino acid sequence: CASSQPPPDNQPQHF.

J is TRBJ1-1 and V is TRBV2, with TRBD1 matching 8 bases. V shed 7 bases, J shed 4 bases, and the junction held 8 bases outside the gene matches. The V gene's germline CDR1 is SNHLY and CDR2 FYNNEI. The CDR3 is made up of 14 amino acids. The chain's CDR3 is CASTQTGAGTEAFF. DNA of the CDR3: TGTGCCAGCACCCAGACAGGGGCGGGCACTGAAGCTTTCTTT.

In regard to this clonotype: An end of the junction does not agree with germline; a read error may underlie this. The chain recombines TRBV28 with TRBJ1-5; TRBD1 might be the D (6 bases). Per germline, CDR1 MDHEN and CDR2 SYDVKM. CDR3 length: 15 amino acids. CDR3 sequence (DNA): TGTGACAGCAGTTTGCAGGGGCCGGGCAATCAGCCCCAGCATTTT. It translates to CDSSLQGPGNQPQHF.

V is TRBV12-3 or TRBV12-4 and J is TRBJ2-1; 7 positions match TRBD2. V dropped 4 bases and J dropped 6; count of bases not matched to a gene: 6. CDR3 length: 14 amino acids. The DNA of the CDR3 is TGTGCCAGCAGTTCCGTGACTAGCAGCAATGAGCAGTTCTTC. This translates into CASSSVTSSNEQFF.

This clonotype was seen once. One junction end disagrees with the germline gene, perhaps due to a read error. The rearrangement joins TRBV5-1 to TRBJ2-6, with 9 bases matching TRBD2. The CDR3 is made up of 16 amino acids. Per germline, CDR1 SGHRS and CDR2 YFSETQ. Written as DNA, the CDR3 is TGCGCCAGCAGTTTGGAAGCGGGGGGAGGGGCCAACGTCCTGACTTTC. Translating it yields CASSLEAGGGANVLTF.

This chain links TRBV28 with TRBJ2-1; TRBD2 aligns across 14 bases. Losses at the gene ends were 4 bases for V and 7 bases for J; bases not matched to a gene: 21. The germline V gene encodes CDR1 MDHEN and CDR2 SYDVKM. The CDR3 has 21 amino acids. CDR3 protein: CASSYIRTGGWTSGRRNEQFF. In nucleotides, the CDR3 is TGTGCCAGCAGTTACATACGGACAGGGGGGTGGACTAGCGGGAGGAGGAATGAGCAGTTCTTC.

The rearrangement uses TRBV7-8 and TRBJ2-5; D may match TRBD1 or TRBD2 (5 bases each). Germline loops: CDR1 SGHVS, CDR2 FQNEAQ. V lost 1 base and J 0 bases, leaving 18 bases between the germline ends. This CDR3 has 18 amino acids. The CDR3 loop is CASSLERGRRLHQETQYF. CDR3 in DNA: TGTGCCAGCAGCTTAGAGAGGGGTCGGCGGCTGCACCAAGAGACCCAGTACTTC.

This clonotype has a handful of counts. The genes are TRBV5-6 and TRBJ2-3, with 11 bases identical to TRBD2. V was pared by 4 bases and J by 5 bases, with 21 bases of the junction left unmatched. The CDR3 loop spans 20 amino acids. Germline CDR1 SGHDT, CDR2 YYEEEE. CDR3 sequence (DNA): TGTGCCAGCAGCGGTTACGCTTGGGCCACACTAGCGGGGGAAGGAGATACGCAGTATTTT. Translated: CASSGYAWATLAGEGDTQYF.

The CDR3 coding sequence is TGTGCCAGTAGTCCCTGGACAGGGTCCTCTCAAACTGAAGCTTTCTTT. As protein: CASSPWTGSSQTEAFF. The V gene is TRBV19, the J gene TRBJ1-1; 8 nucleotides agree with TRBD1. J lost 5 bases, V lost 5 bases, and 13 bases had no gene match. Germline assignment: CDR1 LNHDA and CDR2 SQIVND (reference sequence). The length of the CDR3 is 16 residues.

J is TRBJ2-6 and V is TRBV7-9; 7 positions match TRBD2. The V segment lost 5 bases and the J segment 4 bases; nucleotides outside the gene matches: 8. Germline V CDR1 and CDR2: SEHNR, FQNEAQ (reference sequence). The CDR3 is 16 amino acids. CDR3 in amino acids: CASSAPGGSGANVLTF. CDR3 nucleotides: TGTGCCAGCAGCGCGCCCGGGGGGTCGGGGGCCAACGTCCTGACTTTC.

The CDR3: CASSLRGGRRSYNEQFF. The CDR3 DNA reads as TGTGCCAGCAGTTTAAGGGGGGGACGGCGCTCCTACAATGAGCAGTTCTTC. V gene TRBV12-3 or TRBV12-4 combines with J gene TRBJ2-1, with a tentative D call TRBD2 (7 bases). This CDR3 region has 17 residues. V shed 2 bases and J shed 0 bases, with 14 bases lying between them.

This clonotype has only a few counts. The chain recombines TRBV6-1 with TRBJ1-3; weak D call: TRBD1 (5 bases). V was trimmed by 4 bases and J by 0 bases, leaving 7 bases between them. Germline assignment: CDR1 MNHNS and CDR2 SASEGT. This CDR3 is 14 amino acids long. The CDR3 loop reads CASSAGTSGNTIYF. As DNA, the CDR3 is TGTGCCAGCAGTGCTGGGACCTCTGGAAACACCATATATTTT.

Comments on this clonotype: A much larger clonotype is one base distant, so this may be a read error. The CDR3 sequence: CAISTGQGDTEAFF. CDR3 coding DNA: TGTGCCATTAGTACGGGACAGGGGGACACTGAAGCTTTCTTT. This chain uses TRBV19 with TRBJ1-1; 11 positions match TRBD1. The length of the CDR3 is 14 residues. Germline values: CDR1 LNHDA, CDR2 SQIVND (reference sequence).

Remarks on this clonotype: Possible read error: a much larger clone is one base away. The V and J genes are TRBV7-2 and TRBJ1-4; 7 bases map to TRBD1. This CDR3 has 15 amino acids. V lost 2 bases and J lost 10; bases outside the gene matches: 10. The germline gives CDR1 SGHTA, CDR2 FQGNSA. The CDR3 region is CASSLLGTVQGKLFF. DNA of the CDR3: TGTGCCAGCAGCTTATTAGGGACAGTACAGGGAAAACTGTTTTTT.

The chain couples TRBV28 to TRBJ1-1; maybe TRBD1 (5 bases). Trimming removed 3 bases from V and 0 bases from J, with 14 bases in between. Germline V CDR1 and CDR2: MDHEN, SYDVKM. The CDR3 runs to 16 residues. CDR3 protein: CASSFGGGTMNTEAFF. The CDR3 DNA is TGTGCCAGCAGTTTCGGTGGGGGAACCATGAACACTGAAGCTTTCTTT.

A remark on this clonotype: A much larger clone sits a single nucleotide away, making a read error possible. This rearrangement joins TRBV28 to TRBJ2-1; D possibly corresponds to TRBD2 (5 bases). This CDR3 has 15 amino acids. Germline-derived CDR1 and CDR2 are MDHEN and SYDVKM. The CDR3 here is CASILPGSSYNEQFF. The CDR3 region has the DNA TGTGCCAGCATTTTACCGGGGAGCTCCTACAATGAGCAGTTCTTC.

The chain uses TRBV28 and TRBJ2-2; D is unresolved. CDR1 is MDHEN and CDR2 is SYDVKM in the germline V gene. Trimming removed 5 bases from V and 9 bases from J, with 4 bases in between. The CDR3 consists of 10 residues. CDR3 protein: CASSQRELFF. CDR3 coding DNA: TGTGCCAGCAGTCAGCGGGAGCTGTTTTTT.

V gene TRBV28 combines with J gene TRBJ2-5; D possibly corresponds to TRBD1 (5 bases). The germline CDR1 and CDR2 sequences are MDHEN and SYDVKM. The V gene lost 6 bases and the J gene lost 2 bases, with 10 bases spanning the gap. CDR3 length: 13 amino acids. The CDR3 spells CASRVAGQETQYF. Written as DNA, the CDR3 is TGTGCCAGCAGGGTGGCAGGGCAAGAGACCCAGTACTTC.

The chain carries TRBV6-5 and TRBJ2-7; 9 nucleotides align to TRBD2. Trimming removed 9 bases from V and 3 bases from J; junction bases left unmatched: 3. The length of the CDR3 is 12 residues. CDR1 and CDR2 from the germline V gene are MNHEY and SVGAGI. CDR3 in DNA: TGTGCCAGTAGCGGGAGAAGCTACGAGCAGTACTTC. It encodes CASSGRSYEQYF.

V gene TRBV7-9 combines with J gene TRBJ1-1; 9 bases align to TRBD1. The junction had 8 bases not matched to a gene; V was cut back by 3 bases and J by 12 bases. The CDR3 length is 13 residues. Germline CDR1 reads SEHNR; CDR2 reads FQNEAQ (reference sequence). CDR3 protein: CASSLGQGKETFF. The DNA for the CDR3 is TGTGCCAGCAGCTTGGGACAGGGAAAGGAAACTTTCTTT.

The sample holds a few counts of this clonotype. The genes are TRBV28 and TRBJ1-5; D possibly corresponds to TRBD1 (6 bases). V lost 1 base to trimming and J lost 0 bases, with 16 bases between them. Germline values: CDR1 MDHEN, CDR2 SYDVKM. The CDR3 contains 18 residues. The DNA of the CDR3 is TGTGCCAGCAGTTTATTGGCAGGGGAATTATATAGCAATCAGCCCCAGCATTTT. This encodes CASSLLAGELYSNQPQHF.

V is TRBV12-3 or TRBV12-4 and J is TRBJ2-7; maybe TRBD2 (5 bases). Trimming shortened V by 1 base and J by 0 bases, and 13 bases separated the two germline ends. The CDR3 has 16 amino acids. CDR3 in amino acids: CASSLVAGESSYEQYF. In nucleotides, the CDR3 is TGTGCCAGCAGTTTAGTTGCCGGGGAGAGCTCCTACGAGCAGTACTTC.

With respect to this clonotype: The junction departs from the called germline gene at one end, perhaps through a read error. The rearrangement uses TRBV28 and TRBJ2-3, with TRBD1 identical over 7 bases. The length of the CDR3 is 13 residues. Germline lookup yields CDR1 MDHEN and CDR2 SYDVKM. The CDR3 region has the DNA TGTGCCAGCAGTCCCACAGGGGTAGATATGCAGTATTTT. Translated: CASSPTGVDMQYF.

This clonotype was seen just once. The gene calls are TRBV20-1 and TRBJ2-5; no clear D gene. V was clipped by 4 bases and J by 4 bases, with 19 bases between them. The CDR3 sequence is 15 residues long. Germline values: CDR1 DFQATT, CDR2 SNEGSKA (reference sequence). CDR3 bases: TGCAGTGCTAAGATCGGCCACAAAATTCGAGAGACCCAGTACTTC. This sequence encodes CSAKIGHKIRETQYF.

The table lists this clonotype with many counts. This chain uses TRBV7-2 with TRBJ1-5; TRBD1 is a possible D gene (5 bases). Germline V gene sequence: CDR1 SGHTA, CDR2 FQGNSA. Between the trimmed V and J ends, which lost 2 bases and 3 bases, there was a span of 8 bases. The CDR3 has 14 residues. This CDR3 reads CASSLSRVNQPQHF. The CDR3 nucleotides read TGTGCCAGCAGCTTAAGCAGGGTCAATCAGCCCCAGCATTTT. Full variable domain (rest looked up from reference TRBV7-2 and TRBJ1-5): GAGVSQSPSNKVTEKGKDVELRCDPISGHTALYWYRQSLGQGLEFLIYFQGNSAPDKSGLPSDRFSAERTGGSVSTLTIQRTQQEDSAVYLCASSLSRVNQPQHFGDGTRLSIL.

V is TRBV5-1 and J is TRBJ2-5; 8 nucleotides line up with TRBD1. The V segment lost 7 bases and the J segment 2 bases; nucleotides outside the gene matches: 10. The germline V gene encodes CDR1 SGHRS and CDR2 YFSETQ. The CDR3 extends over 15 amino acids. This CDR3 reads CASADLTGDQETQYF. CDR3 nucleotides: TGCGCCAGCGCGGATCTGACAGGGGATCAAGAGACCCAGTACTTC.

The J gene is TRBJ2-4, the V gene TRBV6-1, with a tentative D call TRBD1 (7 bases). CDR3 length: 14 amino acids. Germline values: CDR1 MNHNS, CDR2 SASEGT. Trimming left V 4 bases short and J 7 bases short, with 14 bases between. In nucleotides, the CDR3 is TGTGCCAGCAGTGGGGTGACAGGGAGGAACATTCAGTACTTC. Its translation: CASSGVTGRNIQYF.